Detailed here is one T cell receptor (beta chain). The source of the sample is a study of blood T cell repertoires in COVID-19. On the study more broadly: Sites across the United States, Italy and Spain contributed samples from acute and convalescent COVID-19. PBMCs, B-cell-depleted T cells, or T cells were the source of the cDNA or gDNA that made up the material.

Germline lookup yields CDR1 MDHEN and CDR2 SYDVKM. The CDR3 has 18 residues. V was clipped by 0 bases and J by 4 bases; unmatched bases: 13. Per the original methods: It was from reference gene primer amplification that nucleated cell counts were estimated. The data were produced by immunoSEQ multiplex PCR, yet TCRdb's version contains in-frame clones alone and is incomplete. V, J and clone size reflect that table, while D and trimming were determined from the DNA. This repertoire shows more than 95,000 clones, over 75% found once; its top ten account for about a sixth. Seattle participants joined during active infection and were tracked over time.

The material sequenced was peripheral blood. The rearrangement joins TRBV28 to TRBJ2-3; TRBD2 matches at 7 bases. This sequence was found in a man aged 30 to 45 with COVID-19, enrolled during active disease. The CDR3 DNA reads TGTGCCAGCAGTTTATGGACGGTAGTGACTAGCCACCCAGATACGCAGTATTTT. Protein sequence: CASSLWTVVTSHPDTQYF.